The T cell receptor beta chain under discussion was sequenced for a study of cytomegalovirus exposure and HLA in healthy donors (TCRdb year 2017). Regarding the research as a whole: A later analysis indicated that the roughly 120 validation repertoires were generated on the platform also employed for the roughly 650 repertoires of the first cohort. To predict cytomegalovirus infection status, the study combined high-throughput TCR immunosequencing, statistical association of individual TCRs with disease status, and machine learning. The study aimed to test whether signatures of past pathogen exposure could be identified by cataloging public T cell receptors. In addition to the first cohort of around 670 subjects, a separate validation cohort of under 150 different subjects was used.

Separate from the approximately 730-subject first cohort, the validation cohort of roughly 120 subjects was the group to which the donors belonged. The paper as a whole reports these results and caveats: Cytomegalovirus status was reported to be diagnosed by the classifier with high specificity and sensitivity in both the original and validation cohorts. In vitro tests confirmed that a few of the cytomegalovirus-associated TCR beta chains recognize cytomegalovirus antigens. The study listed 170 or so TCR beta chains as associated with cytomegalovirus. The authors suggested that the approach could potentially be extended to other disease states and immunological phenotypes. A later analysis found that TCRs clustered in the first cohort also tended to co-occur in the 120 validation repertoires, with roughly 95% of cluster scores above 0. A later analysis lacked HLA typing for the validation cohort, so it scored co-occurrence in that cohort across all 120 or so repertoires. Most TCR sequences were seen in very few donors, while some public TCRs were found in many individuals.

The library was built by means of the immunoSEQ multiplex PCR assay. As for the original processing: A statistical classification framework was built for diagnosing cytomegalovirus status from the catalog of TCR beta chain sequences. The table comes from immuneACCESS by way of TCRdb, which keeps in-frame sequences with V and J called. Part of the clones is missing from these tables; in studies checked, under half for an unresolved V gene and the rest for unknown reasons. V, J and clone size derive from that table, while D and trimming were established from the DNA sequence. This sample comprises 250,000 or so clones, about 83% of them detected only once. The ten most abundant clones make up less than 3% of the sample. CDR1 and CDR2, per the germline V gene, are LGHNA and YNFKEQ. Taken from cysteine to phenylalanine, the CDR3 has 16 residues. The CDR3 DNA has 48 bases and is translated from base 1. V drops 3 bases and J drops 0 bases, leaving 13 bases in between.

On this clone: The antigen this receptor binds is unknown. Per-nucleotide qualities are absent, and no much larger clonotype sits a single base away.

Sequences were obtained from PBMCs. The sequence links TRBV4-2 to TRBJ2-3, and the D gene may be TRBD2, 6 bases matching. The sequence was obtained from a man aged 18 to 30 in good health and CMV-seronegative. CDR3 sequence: CASSQGDSSSTDTQYF. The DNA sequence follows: TGTGCCAGCAGCCAGGGGGACTCGTCTAGCACAGATACGCAGTATTTT.